The rows below give T cell receptor beta chains drawn from one sample of a study of CD8 T cells in Susac syndrome. TCRdb called the immunoSEQ multiplex PCR reads again in MiXCR, with one record for every CDR3 protein. The top ten clones hold roughly 0.07% of a sample with hundreds of thousands of distinct CDR3 sequences, around 93% of them seen once. The sample taken for sequencing was CD4+ T cells from PBMCs. Receptors originate from a human donor with multiple sclerosis. Each CDR3 is given with its conserved first and last residue. A D gene is named only where the DNA matches it firmly. Rows may omit the clone size; those that give it use once, few, many or a size class.

abundance | j_gene | v_gene | d_gene | CDR3nt | CDR3aa
- | TRBJ1-2 | TRBV4-1 | - | TGCGCCAGCAGCCAAGAAGCGGCAGCGGGCTATGGCTACACCTTC | CASSQEAAAGYGYTF
- | TRBJ2-1 | TRBV9 | TRBD2 | TGTGCCAGCAGCGTAGCTGCATTGGGAGGGAGGTTCGTTGAGCAGTTCTTC | CASSVAALGGRFVEQFF
- | TRBJ1-4 | TRBV20-1 | TRBD1 | TGCAGTGCTAGAGGGGACAGGGGCGGGGCTGAAAAACTGTTTTTT | CSARGDRGGAEKLFF
- | TRBJ2-1 | TRBV5-1 | TRBD1 | TGCGCCAGCAGCTTGTCCGGACAGGCCGTTAATGAGCAGTTCTTC | CASSLSGQAVNEQFF
- | TRBJ1-1 | TRBV29-1 | - | TGCAGCGTTGAAGACACAGGGTTTACCGGCACTGAAGCTTTCTTT | CSVEDTGFTGTEAFF
- | TRBJ1-5 | TRBV19 | - | TGTGCCAGTAGTACCCTAGCAGGGTCCGGTCAGCCCCAGCATTTT | CASSTLAGSGQPQHF
once | TRBJ1-1 | TRBV24-1 | - | TGTGCCACCCGACGGAAGGATAACACTGAAGCTTTCTTT | CATRRKDNTEAFF
- | TRBJ1-3 | TRBV6-5 | - | TGTGCCAGCAGTTATAGAAACACCATATATTTT | CASSYRNTIYF
- | TRBJ2-1 | TRBV29-1 | TRBD2 | TGCAGCGTGTGCCATCGGGAGGCCTTCGTCAATGAGCAGTTCTTC | CSVCHREAFVNEQFF
- | TRBJ2-2 | TRBV24-1 | TRBD1 | TGTGCCACCAGTGAAGACAGGGCCGGGGAGCTGTTTTTT | CATSEDRAGELFF
- | TRBJ1-3 | TRBV21-1 | - | TGTGCCAGCAGCAAAATCCACCAATCCCCCTCTGGAAACACCATATATTTT | CASSKIHQSPSGNTIYF
- | TRBJ2-5 | TRBV30 | - | TGTGCCTGGAGTGTACCCGCAGGCTTTGTGGGGACCCAGTACTTC | CAWSVPAGFVGTQYF